These T cell receptor beta chains were read from a single sample in a study of T cells in Graves' hyperthyroidism and ophthalmopathy. TCRdb reanalysed the multiplex PCR reads using MiXCR and keeps one entry per CDR3 protein. The data show about 380,000 distinct CDR3 sequences, about 13% seen once. Material: blood. These receptors came from a man aged 25-45 years with Graves' hyperthyroidism that later progressed to Graves' ophthalmopathy. Each CDR3 is given with its conserved first and last residue. The D gene is left open where the match is weak. Clone size appears in some rows only: once, few, many, or a class for an expanded clone.

>many|TRBJ2-3|-|TRBV20-1
TGCAGTGCCCCACGGGGGACCCCCACAGATACGCAGTATTTT
CSAPRGTPTDTQYF
>many|TRBJ2-2|-|TRBV6-5
TGTGCCAGCAGTTACACGACCGTCACCGGGGAGCTGTTTTTT
CASSYTTVTGELFF
>-|TRBJ2-3|TRBD2|TRBV13
TGTGCCAGCAGCTTCCCACTAGCGTCTAGCACAGATACGCAGTATTTT
CASSFPLASSTDTQYF
>many|TRBJ2-7|-|TRBV11-3
TGTGCCAGCAGCTTTGGCAGGAGCTCCTACGAGCAGTACTTC
CASSFGRSSYEQYF
>few|TRBJ1-5|-|TRBV5-1
TGCGCCAGCAGCTTGGACCCGGGACCTCAGCCCCAGCATTTT
CASSLDPGPQPQHF
>few|TRBJ2-1|TRBD2|TRBV24-1
TGTGCCACCAGTGATTTGAAGCGGGGGGGAGGCAATGAGCAGTTCTTC
CATSDLKRGGGNEQFF
>many|TRBJ1-2|-|TRBV5-1
TGCGCCAGCAGCTACCGGGACATATACTATGGCTACACCTTC
CASSYRDIYYGYTF
>few|TRBJ1-1|-|TRBV5-5
TGTGCCAGCAGTTTTCCCCCGGGACTAATGAACACTGAAGCTTTCTTT
CASSFPPGLMNTEAFF
>many|TRBJ1-5|-|TRBV2
TGTGCCAGCAGTGAAGGTTTCACTAACAATCAGCCCCAGCATTTT
CASSEGFTNNQPQHF
>few|TRBJ2-7|-|TRBV27
TGTGCCAGCGGATCCGCCACGGGCGCCTACGAGCAGTACTTC
CASGSATGAYEQYF
>-|TRBJ2-1|TRBD2|TRBV7-9
TGTGCCAGCAGCCCAAGGACTAGCGGGGGGGAGCAGTTCTTC
CASSPRTSGGEQFF
>-|TRBJ1-5|-|TRBV18
TGTGCCAGCTCAGAGGGGGGGGTAAGCAATCAGCCCCAGCATTTT
CASSEGGVSNQPQHF
>many|TRBJ2-3|TRBD2|TRBV28
TGTGCCAGCAGGGGACTAGGCACAGATACGCAGTATTTT
CASRGLGTDTQYF
>-|TRBJ2-7|TRBD1|TRBV11-2
TGTGCCAGCAGCTCACCCGGGACAGGGGCCTACGAGCAGTACTTC
CASSSPGTGAYEQYF
>-|TRBJ1-6|-|TRBV20-1
TGCAGTGCTAGAGATGATCGGGGAACGGGGAATTCACCCCTCCACTTT
CSARDDRGTGNSPLHF
>once|TRBJ2-3|-|TRBV5-1
TGCGCCAGCAGCCTAATGGCGGTTAGCACAGATACGCAGTATTTT
CASSLMAVSTDTQYF
>many|TRBJ2-5|-|TRBV7-2
TGTGCCAGCAGCCCCCATCAAAGAGAGACCCAGTACTTC
CASSPHQRETQYF
>-|TRBJ2-7|TRBD2|TRBV27
TGTGCCAGCAGTTTATCGAGTGGGCGCGGGGGGGCTTTCAACGAGCAGTACTTC
CASSLSSGRGGAFNEQYF
>-|TRBJ2-2|TRBD2|TRBV30
TGTGCCTGGAGAGCACATCCGGGACTAGCGGCAGGGGGGGAGCTGTTTTTT
CAWRAHPGLAAGGELFF
>few|TRBJ1-2|TRBD1|TRBV6-2/TRBV6-3
TGTGCCAGCAGTTCAGGGGGCCCCTATGGCTACACCTTC
CASSSGGPYGYTF
>many|TRBJ1-5|TRBD1|TRBV12-3/TRBV12-4
TGTGCCAGCGGGGACAGGGGCCAGCCCCAGCATTTT
CASGDRGQPQHF
>-|TRBJ2-7|-|TRBV20-1
TGCAGTGCCCCCAACAGGGGGGGGCTCGACGAGCAGTACTTC
CSAPNRGGLDEQYF
>many|TRBJ2-2|-|TRBV6-1
TGTGCCAGCAGTGAAGGACAGACTAACACCGGGGAGCTGTTTTTT
CASSEGQTNTGELFF
>many|TRBJ1-1|-|TRBV12-3/TRBV12-4
TGTGCCAGCGAACTGGCGACAGTGAGGGAGGCTTTCTTT
CASELATVREAFF
>many|TRBJ2-3|-|TRBV2
TGTGCCAGCAGTGTTTTGCTCTCAGATACGCAGTATTTT
CASSVLLSDTQYF
>many|TRBJ2-7|-|TRBV28
TGTGCCAGCAGTGATCTCTTATCCCCATCCTACGAGCAGTACTTC
CASSDLLSPSYEQYF
>many|TRBJ2-3|TRBD2|TRBV10-3
TGTGCCATCAGGGGGACTAGCGGGGGGAGTCCCACAGATACGCAGTATTTT
CAIRGTSGGSPTDTQYF
>few|TRBJ2-5|TRBD2|TRBV20-1
TGCAGTGCTAGAGATCGGGTGTACGGGGGGGCCGGGGAGACCCAGTACTTC
CSARDRVYGGAGETQYF